Presented here are 17 T cell receptor beta chains from one specimen sequenced in a study of blood T cell repertoires in COVID-19. The protocol was immunoSEQ multiplex PCR, while the TCRdb copy is restricted to in-frame clones and leaves out a portion. The sample has 200,000 to 250,000 clones, 86% seen once. Sequencing used PBMCs or T cells enriched from blood (not recorded which). These receptor sequences come from a woman between 45 and 60 years old who had recovered from COVID-19.

Worth noting for this clone: The same CDR3 also results from other DNA sequences found in this sample. CDR3: CASSTRQENSPLHF. Written as DNA, the CDR3 is TGTGCCAGCAGCACCCGACAGGAGAATTCACCCCTCCACTTT. The chain combines TRBV9 with TRBJ1-6; possible D gene TRBD1, 6 bases. This CDR3 has 14 residues. V lost 4 bases to trimming and J lost 7 bases, with 12 bases between them. Germline V gene sequence: CDR1 SGDLS, CDR2 YYNGEE.

The chain carries TRBV5-8 and TRBJ2-3; possibly TRBD1 for D (5 bases). The CDR3 loop spans 16 amino acids. Germline CDR1 is SGHTS and CDR2 is YDEGEE. Trimming pared 0 bases from V and 0 bases from J, leaving 11 bases between. The CDR3: CASSLGLDRSTDTQYF. The CDR3 nucleotides read TGTGCCAGCAGCTTGGGGCTAGACAGAAGCACAGATACGCAGTATTTT.

V is TRBV4-3 and J is TRBJ2-7, with TRBD2 as a possible D gene (6 bases). V was pared by 1 base and J by 7 bases, with 14 bases between. From germline, CDR1 is LGHNA and CDR2 YSLEER. The CDR3 is 14 amino acids. DNA for the CDR3: TGCGCCAGCAGCCAAGCGTCATGGAGCGGGGAGCAGTACTTC. Its translation: CASSQASWSGEQYF.

The chain uses TRBV6-2 or TRBV6-3 and TRBJ1-6; 8 bases are a match to TRBD1. Germline assignment: CDR1 MNHEY and CDR2 SVGEGT. J was trimmed by 7 bases and V by 5 bases; bases with no gene match: 13. The CDR3 has 17 amino acids. The CDR3 here is CASSQKPTGVGNSPLHF. Here the CDR3 DNA reads TGTGCCAGCAGTCAAAAGCCGACAGGGGTCGGGAATTCACCCCTCCACTTT.

This clone was seen only once. The chain is built from TRBV3-1 (or the pseudogene TRBV3-2) and TRBJ2-5; TRBD1 matches at 9 bases. The length of the CDR3 is 16 residues. The germline gives CDR1 LGHDT, CDR2 YNNKEL (reference sequence). With V trimmed by 0 bases and J by 5 bases, 7 bases remained unmatched. CDR3: CASSQDIGTGWETQYF. The CDR3 bases are TGTGCCAGCAGCCAAGATATCGGGACAGGGTGGGAGACCCAGTACTTC.

The chain carries TRBV6-5 and TRBJ2-2; no clear D gene. Germline V gene lookup returns CDR1 MNHEY and CDR2 SVGAGI. V lost 2 bases and J 5 bases, leaving 15 bases between the germline ends. This CDR3 is 16 amino acids long. The DNA for the CDR3 is TGTGCCAGCAGTTACGAGCCGTTGGTTCGGACCGGGGAGCTGTTTTTT. Protein: CASSYEPLVRTGELFF.

This clone was recorded only once. The J gene is TRBJ2-1, the V gene TRBV4-2, with 14 bases identical to TRBD2. The CDR3 sequence is 19 residues long. Looked up from germline, CDR1 is LGHNA and CDR2 is YNFKEQ. The V gene end was trimmed by 0 bases and the J gene end by 7 bases; junction bases not matched to a gene: 11. CDR3 nucleotides: TGTGCCAGCAGCCAAGAACCGAGTTTATGGACTAGCGGGAGGAATGAGCAGTTCTTC. This codes for CASSQEPSLWTSGRNEQFF.

This clone was detected only a few times. The CDR3 region has the DNA TGTGCCAGTTATAACTATGGCTACACCTTC. It yields the protein CASYNYGYTF. The V and J genes are TRBV19 and TRBJ1-2; D not resolved. Per the germline V gene, CDR1 is LNHDA and CDR2 is SQIVND (reference sequence). This CDR3 has 10 residues. V was trimmed by 8 bases and J by 1 base, leaving 2 bases between them.

The rearrangement links TRBV30 to TRBJ1-2, with TRBD1 identical over 7 bases. V dropped 5 bases and J dropped 0; count of bases not matched to a gene: 6. This CDR3 has 14 amino acids. In germline, CDR1 is GTSNPN, CDR2 SVGIG (reference sequence). This CDR3 reads CAWHTGVANYGYTF. The CDR3 DNA reads as TGTGCCTGGCACACAGGGGTAGCTAACTATGGCTACACCTTC.

The rearrangement links TRBV6-5 to TRBJ2-5; D may be TRBD1 (6 bases). CDR1 and CDR2 from the germline V gene are MNHEY and SVGAGI. This CDR3 has 14 residues. V was trimmed by 5 bases and J by 6 bases, leaving 16 bases between them. Here the CDR3 reads CASSPGHSTQTQYF. The CDR3 DNA reads TGTGCCAGCAGTCCGGGACATTCGACTCAGACCCAGTACTTC.

The chain couples TRBV25-1 to TRBJ1-3; tentatively, D is TRBD1 (5 bases). This CDR3 is 14 amino acids long. The germline V and J ends were trimmed by 6 bases and 2 bases, with 11 bases remaining between them. Looked up from germline, CDR1 is MGHDK and CDR2 is SYGVNS. DNA of the CDR3: TGTGCCAGCAGGCAGGGAGGAGCTGGAAACACCATATATTTT. Protein product: CASRQGGAGNTIYF.

V and J are TRBV5-1 and TRBJ2-3, with D hard to call. Trimming took 1 base from V and 5 from J, leaving 11 bases between them. CDR3 length equals 14 residues. CDR1 is SGHRS and CDR2 is YFSETQ in the germline V gene. The CDR3 protein is CASSLFGRGDTQYF. The CDR3 coding sequence is TGCGCCAGCAGCTTGTTCGGAAGAGGAGATACGCAGTATTTT.

The V and J genes are TRBV7-2 and TRBJ1-5, with D perhaps matching TRBD1 (5 bases). Germline V gene sequence: CDR1 SGHTA, CDR2 FQGNSA. The CDR3 covers 14 residues. Trimming took 5 bases from V and 5 from J, leaving 13 bases between them. CDR3 residues: CASSLRGDYQPQHF. CDR3 in DNA: TGTGCCAGCAGCCTTCGCGGGGACTATCAGCCCCAGCATTTT.

The chain combines TRBV12-1 with TRBJ1-5. TRBV12-1 is assigned pseudogene status. CDR3 length: 19 residues. The CDR3 spells CASSLGGGRRNDSNQPQHF. CDR3 bases: TGTGCCAGCAGCTTGGGAGGGGGACGGAGAAATGATAGCAATCAGCCCCAGCATTTT.

The chain combines TRBV29-1 with TRBJ2-3; TRBD2 agrees at 14 bases. V gave up 6 bases and J gave up 0 bases; unmatched junction bases: 8. Per the germline V gene, CDR1 is SQVTM and CDR2 is ANQGSEA. The CDR3 runs 17 residues. The CDR3 DNA reads TGCAGCGTCGGACTAGCGGGGGGCCTGGCGAGCACAGATACGCAGTATTTT. It translates to CSVGLAGGLASTDTQYF.

This CDR3 reads CASSLARVAGGWETQYF. The CDR3 nucleotides read TGTGCCAGCAGCTTAGCGCGAGTAGCGGGGGGCTGGGAGACCCAGTACTTC. The rearrangement uses TRBV7-6 and TRBJ2-5; 10 nucleotides line up with TRBD2. V lost 0 bases to trimming and J lost 5 bases; unmatched junction nucleotides: 9. This CDR3 has 17 residues. Germline V gives CDR1 SGHVS, CDR2 FNYEAQ. Using reference TRBV7-6 and TRBJ2-5 for the parts outside the CDR3, the full variable domain is GAGVSQSPRYKVTKRGQDVALRCDPISGHVSLYWYRQALGQGPEFLTYFNYEAQQDKSGLPNDRFSAERPEGSISTLTIQRTEQRDSAMYRCASSLARVAGGWETQYFGPGTRLLVL.

This clone has a single count. The sample holds other DNA sequences that translate to the same CDR3. The V and J genes are TRBV29-1 and TRBJ1-5, with D unclear. The germline V gene has CDR1 SQVTM and CDR2 ANQGSEA. Trimming shortened V by 6 bases and J by 2 bases, and 8 bases separated the two germline ends. This CDR3 comprises 12 residues. The CDR3 region is CSVSEGNQPQHF. CDR3 nucleotides: TGCAGCGTCTCAGAAGGCAATCAGCCCCAGCATTTT.